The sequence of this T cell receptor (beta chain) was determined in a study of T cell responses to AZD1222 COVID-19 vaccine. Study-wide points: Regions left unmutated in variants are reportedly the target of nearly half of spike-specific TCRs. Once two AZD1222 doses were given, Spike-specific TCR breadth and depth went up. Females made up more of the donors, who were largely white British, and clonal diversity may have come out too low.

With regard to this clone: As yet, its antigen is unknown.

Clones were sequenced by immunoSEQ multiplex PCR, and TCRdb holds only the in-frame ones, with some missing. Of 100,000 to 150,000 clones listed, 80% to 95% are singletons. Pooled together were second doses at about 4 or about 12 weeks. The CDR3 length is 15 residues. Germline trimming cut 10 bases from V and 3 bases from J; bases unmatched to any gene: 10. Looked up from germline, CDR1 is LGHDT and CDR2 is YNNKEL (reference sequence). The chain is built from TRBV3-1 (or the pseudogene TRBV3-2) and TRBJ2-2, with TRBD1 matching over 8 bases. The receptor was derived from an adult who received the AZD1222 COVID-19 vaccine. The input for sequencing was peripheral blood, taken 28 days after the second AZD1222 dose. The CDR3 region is CATRSQGAYTGELFF. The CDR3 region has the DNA TGTGCCACCAGGTCCCAGGGGGCCTACACCGGGGAGCTGTTTTTT.